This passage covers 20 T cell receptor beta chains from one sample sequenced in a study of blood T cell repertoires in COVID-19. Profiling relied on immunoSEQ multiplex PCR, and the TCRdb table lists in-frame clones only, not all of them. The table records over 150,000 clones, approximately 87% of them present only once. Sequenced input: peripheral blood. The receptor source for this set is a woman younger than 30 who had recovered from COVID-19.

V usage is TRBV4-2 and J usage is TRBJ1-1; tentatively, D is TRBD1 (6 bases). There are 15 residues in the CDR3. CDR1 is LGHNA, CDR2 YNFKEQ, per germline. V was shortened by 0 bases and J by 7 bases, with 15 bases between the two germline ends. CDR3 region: CASSQEAGQPREAFF. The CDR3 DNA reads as TGTGCCAGCAGCCAAGAGGCCGGACAGCCCCGTGAAGCTTTCTTT.

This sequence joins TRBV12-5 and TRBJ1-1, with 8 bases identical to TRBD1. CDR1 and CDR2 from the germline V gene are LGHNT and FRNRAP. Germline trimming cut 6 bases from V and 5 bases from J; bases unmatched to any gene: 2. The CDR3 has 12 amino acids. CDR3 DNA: TGTGCTAGTGGAGACAGGGGAACTGAAGCTTTCTTT. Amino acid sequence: CASGDRGTEAFF.

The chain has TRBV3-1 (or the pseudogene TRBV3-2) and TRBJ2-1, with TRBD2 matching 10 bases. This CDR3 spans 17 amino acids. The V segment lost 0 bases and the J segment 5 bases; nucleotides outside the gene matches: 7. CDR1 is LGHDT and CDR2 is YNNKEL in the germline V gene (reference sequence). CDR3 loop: CASSQDSGGPVHNEQFF. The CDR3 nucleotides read TGTGCCAGCAGCCAAGATAGCGGGGGGCCTGTCCACAATGAGCAGTTCTTC.

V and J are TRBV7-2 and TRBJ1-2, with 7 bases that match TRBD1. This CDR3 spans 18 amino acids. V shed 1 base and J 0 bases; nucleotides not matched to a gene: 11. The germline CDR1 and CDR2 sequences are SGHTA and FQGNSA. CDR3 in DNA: TGTGCCAGCAGCTTAGTAGGACTGGACAGGAGAGCTAACTATGGCTACACCTTC. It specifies CASSLVGLDRRANYGYTF.

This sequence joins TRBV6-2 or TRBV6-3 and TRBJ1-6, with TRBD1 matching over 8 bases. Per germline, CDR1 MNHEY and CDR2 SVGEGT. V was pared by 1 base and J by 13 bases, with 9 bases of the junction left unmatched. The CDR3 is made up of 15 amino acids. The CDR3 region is CASSYLAGGVAPLHF. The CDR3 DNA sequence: TGTGCCAGCAGTTACTTGGCAGGGGGCGTTGCTCCCCTCCACTTT.

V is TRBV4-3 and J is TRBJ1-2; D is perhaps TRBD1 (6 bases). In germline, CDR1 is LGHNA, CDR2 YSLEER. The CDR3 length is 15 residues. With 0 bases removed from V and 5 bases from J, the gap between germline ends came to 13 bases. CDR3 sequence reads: CASSQDSVRGYGYTF. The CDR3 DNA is TGCGCCAGCAGCCAAGATTCAGTCAGGGGATATGGCTACACCTTC.

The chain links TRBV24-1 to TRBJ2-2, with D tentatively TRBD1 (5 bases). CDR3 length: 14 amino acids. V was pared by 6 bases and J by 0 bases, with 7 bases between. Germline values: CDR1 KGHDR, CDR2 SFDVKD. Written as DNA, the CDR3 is TGTGCCACCAGTTCGGACACGAACACCGGGGAGCTGTTTTTT. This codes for CATSSDTNTGELFF.

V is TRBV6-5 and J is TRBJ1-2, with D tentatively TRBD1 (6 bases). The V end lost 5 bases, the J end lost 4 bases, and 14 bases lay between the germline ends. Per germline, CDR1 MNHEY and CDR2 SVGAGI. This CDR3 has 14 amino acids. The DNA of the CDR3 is TGTGCCAGCAGTCCCGGGACACAGGGCTATGGCTACACCTTC. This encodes CASSPGTQGYGYTF.

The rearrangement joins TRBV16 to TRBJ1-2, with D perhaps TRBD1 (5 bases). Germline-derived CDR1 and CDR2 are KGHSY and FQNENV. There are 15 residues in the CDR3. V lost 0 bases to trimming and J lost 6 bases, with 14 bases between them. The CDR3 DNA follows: TGTGCCAGCAGCCAATCGCCAGGGTTTGTAAATGGCTACACCTTC. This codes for CASSQSPGFVNGYTF.

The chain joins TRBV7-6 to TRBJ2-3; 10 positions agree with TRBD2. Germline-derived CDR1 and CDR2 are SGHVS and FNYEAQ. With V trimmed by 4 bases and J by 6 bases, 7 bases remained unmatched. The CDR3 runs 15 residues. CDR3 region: CASSSWTSGSDTQYF. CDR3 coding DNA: TGTGCCAGCAGCTCCTGGACTAGCGGATCCGATACGCAGTATTTT.

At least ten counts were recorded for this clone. CDR3 in DNA: TGTGCCAGCAGCCCCCCCCGGTCGGACTCGTATGGCTACACCTTC. This gives the protein CASSPPRSDSYGYTF. The chain couples TRBV6-5 to TRBJ1-2; D call uncertain. Germline V gives CDR1 MNHEY, CDR2 SVGAGI. The CDR3 extends over 15 amino acids. V was shortened by 6 bases and J by 5 bases, with 19 bases between the two germline ends.

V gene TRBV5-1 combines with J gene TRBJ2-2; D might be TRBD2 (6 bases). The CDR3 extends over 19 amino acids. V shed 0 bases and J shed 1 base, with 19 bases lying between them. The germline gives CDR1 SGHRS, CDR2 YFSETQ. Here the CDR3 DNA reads TGCGCCAGCAGCTTGGACCCCTCTCGGGCCGGGGGGAACACCGGGGAGCTGTTTTTT. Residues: CASSLDPSRAGGNTGELFF.

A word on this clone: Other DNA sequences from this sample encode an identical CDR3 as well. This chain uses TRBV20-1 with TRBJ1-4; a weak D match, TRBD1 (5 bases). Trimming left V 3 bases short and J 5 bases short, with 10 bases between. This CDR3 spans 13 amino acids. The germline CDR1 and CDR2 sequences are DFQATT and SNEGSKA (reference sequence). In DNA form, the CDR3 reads TGCAGTGCTAGTGGGCAGGGCAATGAAAAACTGTTTTTT. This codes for CSASGQGNEKLFF.

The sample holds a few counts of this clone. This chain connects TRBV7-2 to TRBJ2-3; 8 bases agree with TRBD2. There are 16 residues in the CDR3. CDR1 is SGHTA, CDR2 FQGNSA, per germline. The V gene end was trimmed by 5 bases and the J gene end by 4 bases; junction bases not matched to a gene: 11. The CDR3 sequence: CASSPSRPGGADTQYF. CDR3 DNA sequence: TGTGCCAGCAGCCCGTCGCGCCCGGGGGGGGCAGATACGCAGTATTTT.

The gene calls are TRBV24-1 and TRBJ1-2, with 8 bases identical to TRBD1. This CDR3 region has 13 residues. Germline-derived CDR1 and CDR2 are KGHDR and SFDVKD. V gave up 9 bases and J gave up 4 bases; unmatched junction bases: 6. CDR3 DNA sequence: TGTGCCACCTCAACAGGGGGAAGCTATGGCTACACCTTC. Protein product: CATSTGGSYGYTF.

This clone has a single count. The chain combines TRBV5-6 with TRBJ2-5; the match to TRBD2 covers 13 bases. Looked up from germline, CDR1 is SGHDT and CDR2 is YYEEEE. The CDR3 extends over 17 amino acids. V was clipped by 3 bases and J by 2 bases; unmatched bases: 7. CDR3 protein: CASSYVRTSGGQETQYF. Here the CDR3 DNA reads TGTGCCAGCAGCTACGTTAGGACTAGCGGGGGACAAGAGACCCAGTACTTC.

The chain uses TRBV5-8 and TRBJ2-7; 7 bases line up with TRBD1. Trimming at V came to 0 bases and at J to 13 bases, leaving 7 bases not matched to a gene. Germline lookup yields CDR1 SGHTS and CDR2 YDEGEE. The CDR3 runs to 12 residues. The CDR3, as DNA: TGTGCCAGCAGCTTGGCGGACAGGAGAAATTACTTC. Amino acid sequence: CASSLADRRNYF.

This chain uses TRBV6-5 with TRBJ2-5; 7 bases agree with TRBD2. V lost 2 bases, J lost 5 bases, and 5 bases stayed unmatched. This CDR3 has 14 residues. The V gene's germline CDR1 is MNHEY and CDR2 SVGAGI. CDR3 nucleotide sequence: TGTGCCAGCAGTTACGGGGGGGTTGGGGAGACCCAGTACTTC. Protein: CASSYGGVGETQYF.

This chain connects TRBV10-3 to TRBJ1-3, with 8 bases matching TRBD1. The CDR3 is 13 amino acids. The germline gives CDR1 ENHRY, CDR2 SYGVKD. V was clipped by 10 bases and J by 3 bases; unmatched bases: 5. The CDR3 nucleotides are TGTGCCACCGGACAGGGCGGTGGAAACACCATATATTTT. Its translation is CATGQGGGNTIYF.

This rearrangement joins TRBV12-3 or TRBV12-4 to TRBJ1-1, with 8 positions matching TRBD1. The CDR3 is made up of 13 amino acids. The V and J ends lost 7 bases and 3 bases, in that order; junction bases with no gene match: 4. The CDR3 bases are TGTGCCAGCACTTACAGGGGGTACACTGAAGCTTTCTTT. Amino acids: CASTYRGYTEAFF.